This paragraph reports one T cell receptor beta chain. Germline V gene data show CDR1 as SGHTA and CDR2 as FQGNSA. The CDR3 totals 15 residues. V lost 5 bases to trimming and J lost 1 base; unmatched junction nucleotides: 6. This sample was taken from a study of blood T cells in healthy people across ages. PCR was performed a second time for roughly 7 to 11 cycles using a sample-barcoded 5' primer and a J-beta primer mix. From the 5' RACE reads, TCRdb called clonotypes with MiXCR, one entry per CDR3 protein. The sample comprises hundreds of thousands of distinct CDR3 sequences, around a quarter of which are singletons, and roughly a tenth rests with the top ten. The same sample was also studied in work on T cells of mothers and their children.

This receptor was taken from a boy aged 5-17 years in good health. V and J are TRBV7-2 and TRBJ2-3; TRBD2 matches at 7 bases. Sequences were obtained from blood. The CDR3 nucleotides read TGTGCCAGCAGCGTCGACGCGGGGGGCACAGATACGCAGTATTTT. Translating it yields CASSVDAGGTDTQYF.